This T cell receptor beta chain was sequenced in a study of blood T cell repertoires in COVID-19. Study information: From the United States, Italy and Spain came samples of acute and convalescent COVID-19.

In the authors' methods: Counts of nucleated cells, estimated from reference gene primer amplification, were obtained. Method: immunoSEQ multiplex PCR; TCRdb's copy keeps in-frame clones and lacks some. D and trimming were read from the DNA, whereas the V and J calls and clone size are those reported in that table. Of about 130,000 clones in the sample, nearly 90% were seen once. Deletions cut 2 bases from V and 2 bases from J, with 12 bases between. The CDR3 loop spans 15 amino acids. Germline CDR1 SNHLY, CDR2 FYNNEI. The source is a woman at least 80 years old with acute or convalescent COVID-19. This chain joins TRBV2 and TRBJ1-1; possibly TRBD1 for D (6 bases). The sequenced sample consisted of peripheral blood. The CDR3 nucleotides read TGTGCCAGCAGTGAACGTATACAGGGAAACACTGAAGCTTTCTTT. Translation: CASSERIQGNTEAFF.